This TCR beta chain was captured in a study of T cells after yellow fever vaccination. Study-wide context: Fractions with few cells were prepared using SMART-Seq v4 Ultra Low Input.

Germline V gene lookup returns CDR1 GTSNPN and CDR2 SVGIG (reference sequence). This CDR3 is 14 amino acids long. After removal of 8 bases from V and 7 bases from J, the junction contained 7 bases not matched to a gene. A single record per CDR3 protein comes from TCRdb applying MiXCR to the 5' RACE reads. The sample has 450,000 to 550,000 distinct CDR3 sequences; 20% to 25% are singletons. The table lists this clonotype with a few counts. The sequence derives from a man younger than 35 who received the YFV17D yellow fever vaccine. V and J are TRBV30 and TRBJ2-2; 13 nucleotides match TRBD2. The sample in question was PBMCs, obtained roughly 23 days after the first yellow fever vaccination. The CDR3 coding sequence is TGTGCCCGGGGACTAGCGGGGCCGGGCGGGGAGCTGTTTTTT. Its protein is CARGLAGPGGELFF.